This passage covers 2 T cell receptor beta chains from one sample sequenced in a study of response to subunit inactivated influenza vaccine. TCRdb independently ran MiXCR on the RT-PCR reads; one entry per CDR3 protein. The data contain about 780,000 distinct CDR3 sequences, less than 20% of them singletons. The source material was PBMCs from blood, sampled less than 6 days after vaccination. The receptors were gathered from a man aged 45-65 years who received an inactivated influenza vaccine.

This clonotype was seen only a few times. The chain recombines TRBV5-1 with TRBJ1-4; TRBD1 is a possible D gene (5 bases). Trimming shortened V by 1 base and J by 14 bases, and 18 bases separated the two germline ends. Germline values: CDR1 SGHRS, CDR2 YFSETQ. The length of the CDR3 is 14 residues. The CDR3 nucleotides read TGCGCCAGCAGCTTGTCGTATAGCGGGACCCCGCTGTTTTTT. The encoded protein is CASSLSYSGTPLFF.

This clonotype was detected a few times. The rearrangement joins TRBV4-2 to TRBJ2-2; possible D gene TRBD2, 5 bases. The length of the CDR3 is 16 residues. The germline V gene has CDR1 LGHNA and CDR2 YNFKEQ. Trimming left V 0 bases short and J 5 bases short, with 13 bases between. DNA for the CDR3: TGTGCCAGCAGCCAAGATCCCCCGGGAAGGACCGGGGAGCTGTTTTTT. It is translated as CASSQDPPGRTGELFF.